Given below is one TCR beta chain in context. This clone was detected once. It lacks a known antigen. Within one base of it there is no much larger clone, and no base qualities were kept. TCRbeta CDR3 regions were amplified from genomic DNA by means of the immunoSEQ Assay, a bias-controlled multiplex PCR. Regarding the original processing steps: The number of nucleated cells in each sample was estimated by amplification of reference gene primers within the assay. To quantify the absolute abundance of each unique TCRbeta CDR3 rearrangement, sequence reads were collapsed and filtered. For each sample, productive Simpson clonality was calculated as the square root of Simpson's diversity index over productive rearrangements. In its TCRdb copy, this immuneACCESS table keeps in-frame sequences only and misses some clones. Where compared with another copy, unresolved V genes explain less than half of these, and the others have no known cause. The V and J calls and clone size are taken from that table; D and trimming were inferred from the DNA. The sample data list about 200,000 clones, and 70% to 85% of these were observed just once. The ten largest clones add up to 9.7% of the sample.

The record originates from a study of blood T cell repertoires in COVID-19 (TCRdb year 2020). For context, the study as a whole: Collaborator samples came from the United States, Italy and Spain and covered acute and convalescent phases of COVID-19. Where available, HLA class I and class II types were obtained from metadata supplied by the sample provider rather than from assay-based typing. Samples were obtained from the ongoing ImmuneRACE study (first 160 participants) and from over a thousand subjects provided by 6 global collaborators. The material from the prospective study consisted of cDNA or gDNA derived from T cells, B-cell-depleted T cells, or PBMCs. The repertoires were released in a freely available public database meant as a resource for research on the immune response to SARS-CoV-2. Sample metadata almost always included a de-identified subject ID, COVID-19 status, age in years and sex. Deeply sampled blood TCRbeta repertoires from subjects exposed to, actively infected with, or recovered from COVID-19 were included in the dataset.

Taken from the germline V gene, the CDR1 and CDR2 loops are MNHEY and SVGAGI. The CDR3 contains 13 residues, cysteine and phenylalanine counted. Only CDR3 DNA is held: 39 bases, read in frame from base 1. V loses 8 bases, J loses 3 bases, and the germline ends lie 14 bases apart. Collaborating institutions collected whole blood in K2EDTA tubes following their own protocols. Collaborator samples were shipped for TCRbeta analysis as frozen whole blood, isolated PBMCs, or DNA extracted from either sample type. The study at large found these results: The quantity of clinical and demographic metadata differed by source and by participant and was supplied without curation.

The sequence joins TRBV6-5 to TRBJ2-7; TRBD2 could be the D gene, as 6 bases match. Sequencing was performed on peripheral blood. The receptor's source is a man aged 45-60 years with active or convalescent COVID-19. The CDR3 region: CASSLRTNYEQYF. The nucleotide sequence is TGTGCCAGCTCCTTGAGGACTAACTACGAGCAGTACTTC.